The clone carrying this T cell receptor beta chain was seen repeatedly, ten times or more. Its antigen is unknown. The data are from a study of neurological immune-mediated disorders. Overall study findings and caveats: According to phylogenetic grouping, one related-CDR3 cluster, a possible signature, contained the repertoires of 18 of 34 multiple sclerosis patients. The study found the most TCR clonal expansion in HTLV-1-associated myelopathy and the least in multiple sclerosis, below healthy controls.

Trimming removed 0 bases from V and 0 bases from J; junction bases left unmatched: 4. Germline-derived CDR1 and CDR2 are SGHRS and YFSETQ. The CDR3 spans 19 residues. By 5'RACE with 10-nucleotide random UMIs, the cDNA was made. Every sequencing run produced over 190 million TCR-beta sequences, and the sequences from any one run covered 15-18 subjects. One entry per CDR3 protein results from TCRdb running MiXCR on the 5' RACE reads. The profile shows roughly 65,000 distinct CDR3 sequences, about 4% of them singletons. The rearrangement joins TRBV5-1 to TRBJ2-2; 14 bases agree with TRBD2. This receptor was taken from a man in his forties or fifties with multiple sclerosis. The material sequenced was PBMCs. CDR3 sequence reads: CASSLVGLAGASNTGELFF. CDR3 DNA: TGCGCCAGCAGCTTGGTGGGACTAGCGGGGGCGTCGAACACCGGGGAGCTGTTTTTT.